This T cell receptor beta chain stems from a study of beta chain features in type 1 diabetes. Turning to the study itself: The patient and healthy donor groups were comparable for age, gender and cell yields. Findings of the study overall: Short templates might get an advantage during PCR, and this would be equal in patients and controls. Fewer junction insertions and more nucleotide deletions appeared in type 1 diabetes patients.

This clone was counted a few times. The antigen is not known. Expressed TCRB transcripts were sequenced after all isolated RNA was converted to cDNA. Profiling relied on immunoSEQ multiplex PCR, and the TCRdb table lists in-frame clones only, not all of them. This table has just over 600,000 clones, roughly a sixth appearing once. CDR3 size: 13 residues. Trimming stripped 2 bases from V and 4 bases from J, with 8 bases between. Germline V gives CDR1 MDHEN, CDR2 SYDVKM. Sequencing was performed on naive CD4+ T cells from blood. This receptor was taken from a man between 18 and 35 years old in good health. The chain uses TRBV28 and TRBJ1-1; no clear D. CDR3 DNA: TGTGCCAGCAGTTTAGGGGTCCGCACTGAAGCTTTCTTT. Protein sequence: CASSLGVRTEAFF. The whole variable domain, remainder taken from reference TRBV28 and TRBJ1-1, is DVKVTQSSRYLVKRTGEKVFLECVQDMDHENMFWYRQDPGLGLRLIYFSYDVKMKEKGDIPEGYSVSREKKERFSLILESASTNQTSMYLCASSLGVRTEAFFGQGTRLTVV.